This T cell receptor beta chain is drawn from a study of blood T cells in healthy people across ages. General study findings and limits: Versus aged donors, long-lived donors had higher diversity and more naive CD4+ cells.

For this clonotype: The antigen remains undetermined.

A second PCR of about 6 to 12 cycles used a sample-barcoded 5' primer and a J-beta primer mix. TCRdb re-analysed the 5' RACE reads in MiXCR, keeping a single row per CDR3 protein. The table lists roughly 2 million distinct CDR3 sequences, 49% of them singletons. Trimming shortened V by 4 bases and J by 1 base, and 10 bases separated the two germline ends. Germline V lookup: CDR1 SQVTM, CDR2 ANQGSEA. This CDR3 is built from 14 residues. J is TRBJ2-2 and V is TRBV29-1; D unresolved. This receptor was obtained from a woman aged 40-49 years in good health. The sequenced sample consisted of blood. CDR3 sequence: CSVVLWGNTGELFF. CDR3 in DNA: TGCAGCGTTGTTCTATGGGGGAACACCGGGGAGCTGTTTTTT.